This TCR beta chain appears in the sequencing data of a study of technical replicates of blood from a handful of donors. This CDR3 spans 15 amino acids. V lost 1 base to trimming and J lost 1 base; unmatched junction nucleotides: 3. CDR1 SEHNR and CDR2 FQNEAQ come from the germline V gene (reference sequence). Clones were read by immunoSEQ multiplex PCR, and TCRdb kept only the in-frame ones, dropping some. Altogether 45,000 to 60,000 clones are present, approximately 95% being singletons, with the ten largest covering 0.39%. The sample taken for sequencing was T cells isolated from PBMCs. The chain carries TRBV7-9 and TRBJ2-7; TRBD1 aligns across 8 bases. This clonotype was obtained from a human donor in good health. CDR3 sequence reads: CASSLVGTGSYEQYF. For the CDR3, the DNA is TGTGCCAGCAGCTTAGTCGGGACAGGTTCCTACGAGCAGTACTTC. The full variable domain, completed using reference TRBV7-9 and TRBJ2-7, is DTGVSQNPRHKITKRGQNVTFRCDPISEHNRLYWYRQTLGQGPEFLTYFQNEAQLEKSRLLSDRFSAERPKGSFSTLEIQRTEQGDSAMYLCASSLVGTGSYEQYFGPGTRLTVT.